This TCR beta chain was captured in a study of T-cell memory formation after mild COVID-19. About the study: Clustering of TCRs was largely donor specific.

General study findings and limits: Some responding clones appeared in pre-infection memory, suggesting cross-reactive memory joined. Clones that contracted from day 15 to 85 had balanced CD4/CD8; later expanders were CD4+ biased.

Germline values: CDR1 SGHTA, CDR2 FQGNSA. This CDR3 is built from 17 residues. Researchers used 5'RACE with constant-segment primers to make TCR alpha and TCR beta cDNA libraries that carry sample barcodes and UMIs. Each CDR3 protein gets one entry after TCRdb re-called the 5' RACE reads with MiXCR. The sample has about 58,000 distinct CDR3 sequences, around a quarter seen once. This clonotype was recorded a few times. No antigen is known for it. The junction does not match germline at one end; this may be a read error. This receptor was obtained from a young man who had mild COVID-19 (a few samples of this study predate the infection). Cell type and time point are not known. The specimen was PBMCs or a T cell subset sorted from them (not recorded which). J is TRBJ1-1 and V is TRBV7-2; 8 bases line up with TRBD1. CDR3 nucleotides: TGTGCCAGCAGCTTAGAAGGACAGGGAGCTATGAACACTGAAGCTTTTTTT. Translating gives CASSLEGQGAMNTEAFF.